Each of the 27 T cell receptor beta chains below was sequenced from the same sample in a study of long-term antiretroviral therapy in people with HIV. Researchers report immunoSEQ v3.0 was run at survey level. Here immunoSEQ multiplex PCR was the method, and the copy in TCRdb shows in-frame clones only, minus some. The table has tens of thousands of clones, nearly 95% seen once. The specimen comprised unsorted PBMCs, sampled 3.7 years after starting antiretroviral therapy. The receptors originated from a woman between 45 and 60 years old with HIV.

This sequence joins TRBV27 and TRBJ1-2; 12 bases line up with TRBD1. This CDR3 is 15 amino acids long. J lost 6 bases, V lost 0 bases, and 2 bases had no gene match. Germline V gives CDR1 MNHEY, CDR2 SMNVEV (reference sequence). The CDR3 loop is CASSLSGQGADGYTF. DNA of the CDR3: TGTGCCAGCAGTTTATCGGGACAGGGGGCCGATGGCTACACCTTC.

This CDR3 reads CASSEYPLGFSTEAFF. The CDR3 DNA is TGCGCCAGCAGTGAGTACCCCTTGGGGTTTTCGACTGAAGCTTTCTTT. The V and J genes are TRBV10-1 and TRBJ1-1; D is uncertain. Trimming took off 1 base at V and 5 bases at J, with 17 bases between the two ends. This CDR3 has 16 residues. Germline V gene lookup returns CDR1 WNHNN and CDR2 SYGVQD (reference sequence).

The V and J genes are TRBV2 and TRBJ2-3; 7 bases are shared with TRBD2. CDR1 and CDR2 (germline): SNHLY, FYNNEI. The CDR3 contains 18 residues. With V trimmed by 0 bases and J by 0 bases, 9 bases remained unmatched. The CDR3: CASSEARGIAVSTDTQYF. CDR3 DNA: TGTGCCAGCAGTGAAGCGCGGGGGATAGCGGTTAGCACAGATACGCAGTATTTT.

The rearrangement uses TRBV15 and TRBJ1-1; D is ambiguous. In germline, CDR1 is LNHNV, CDR2 YYDKDF (reference sequence). V lost 0 bases, J lost 2 bases, and 7 bases lay in between. CDR3 size: 14 residues. CDR3 sequence (DNA): TGTGCCACCAGCAGAGAGGCTGGAAACACTGAAGCTTTCTTT. As protein: CATSREAGNTEAFF. The full variable domain, in which reference TRBV15 and TRBJ1-1 provide the parts outside the CDR3, is DAMVIQNPRYQVTQFGKPVTLSCSQTLNHNVMYWYQQKSSQAPKLLFHYYDKDFNNEADTPDNFQSRRPNTSFCFLDIRSPGLGDTAMYLCATSREAGNTEAFFGQGTRLTVV.

The chain combines TRBV19 with TRBJ2-6, with a tentative D call TRBD2 (6 bases). CDR1 and CDR2 (germline): LNHDA, SQIVND (reference sequence). V lost 5 bases and J lost 2, with 19 bases in between. The CDR3 totals 18 residues. The CDR3 reads CASSRNGRGTAGANVLTF. In nucleotides, the CDR3 is TGTGCCAGTAGTCGTAACGGGCGGGGAACGGCTGGGGCCAACGTCCTGACTTTC.

J is TRBJ1-6 and V is TRBV27, with D tentatively TRBD1 (5 bases). Germline values: CDR1 MNHEY, CDR2 SMNVEV (reference sequence). The CDR3 extends over 13 amino acids. With 5 bases removed from V and 10 bases from J, the gap between germline ends came to 12 bases. The CDR3 spells CASSMTVGSPLHF. CDR3 coding DNA: TGTGCCAGCAGTATGACAGTGGGGTCACCCCTCCACTTT.

This chain joins TRBV15 and TRBJ1-2; 7 nucleotides match TRBD1. The CDR3 totals 15 residues. J gave up 4 bases and V 0 bases, and 5 bases lay outside the gene matches. Germline V gene sequence: CDR1 LNHNV, CDR2 YYDKDF (reference sequence). The CDR3 region has the DNA TGTGCCACCAGCAGAGATGGGACAGTGAGCTATGGCTACACCTTC. It translates to CATSRDGTVSYGYTF. Full variable domain (rest looked up from reference TRBV15 and TRBJ1-2): DAMVIQNPRYQVTQFGKPVTLSCSQTLNHNVMYWYQQKSSQAPKLLFHYYDKDFNNEADTPDNFQSRRPNTSFCFLDIRSPGLGDTAMYLCATSRDGTVSYGYTFGSGTRLTVV.

The J gene is TRBJ1-3, the V gene TRBV4-1; D unclear. The V and J ends lost 0 bases and 5 bases respectively, with 8 bases between them. Germline V gives CDR1 MGHRA, CDR2 YSYEKL. There are 14 residues in the CDR3. The CDR3 DNA sequence: TGCGCCAGCAGCCAAGATGGGATTAGAAACACCATATATTTT. Residues: CASSQDGIRNTIYF.

This chain links TRBV20-1 with TRBJ1-1; D is ambiguous. Germline lookup yields CDR1 DFQATT and CDR2 SNEGSKA (reference sequence). The germline V and J ends were trimmed by 3 bases and 8 bases, with 10 bases remaining between them. The CDR3 is 11 amino acids. The CDR3 bases are TGCAGTGCTAGTAAGGAAGTCGAAGCTTTCTTT. Its translation is CSASKEVEAFF.

The V gene is TRBV7-6, the J gene TRBJ2-2; 10 bases match TRBD2. CDR1 and CDR2 from the germline V gene are SGHVS and FNYEAQ. V was pared by 8 bases and J by 1 base, with 1 base of the junction left unmatched. The CDR3 has 14 amino acids. This chain's CDR3 is CASRLAGNTGELFF. The CDR3 coding sequence is TGTGCCAGCCGACTAGCGGGGAACACCGGGGAGCTGTTTTTT.

The chain recombines TRBV19 with TRBJ1-3, with D uncertain. V dropped 6 bases and J dropped 0 bases, with 6 bases sitting between them. The CDR3 is 13 residues long. Germline values: CDR1 LNHDA, CDR2 SQIVND (reference sequence). The CDR3 here is CASRHSSGNTIYF. The CDR3 DNA reads as TGTGCCAGTAGGCACAGCTCTGGAAACACCATATATTTT.

The rearrangement joins TRBV2 to TRBJ2-3; D is possibly TRBD2 (6 bases). V gave up 8 bases and J gave up 3 bases, with 18 bases separating them. Germline V gene sequence: CDR1 SNHLY, CDR2 FYNNEI. The CDR3 is 15 residues long. The CDR3 DNA reads TGTGCCAGCGGGGAAAGACTAGGTAGTACAGATACGCAGTATTTT. Translating it yields CASGERLGSTDTQYF.

This chain connects TRBV2 to TRBJ1-1; D gene unclear. The V end lost 6 bases, the J end lost 10 bases, and 12 bases lay between the germline ends. Per germline, CDR1 SNHLY and CDR2 FYNNEI. This CDR3 region has 11 residues. CDR3 coding DNA: TGTGCCAGCAGCGCCGCAGTGGCAGCTTTCTTT. Translating it yields CASSAAVAAFF.

The chain is built from TRBV4-3 and TRBJ1-5; D remains ambiguous. The V gene lost 1 base and the J gene lost 0 bases, with 7 bases spanning the gap. Germline lookup yields CDR1 LGHNA and CDR2 YSLEER. CDR3 size: 15 residues. The CDR3 nucleotides are TGCGCCAGCAGCCAAGCCTGGAATAGCAATCAGCCCCAGCATTTT. Translation gives CASSQAWNSNQPQHF.

The gene calls are TRBV2 and TRBJ2-5, with 8 bases that match TRBD1. Unmatched junction bases numbered 9, after V lost 5 bases and J lost 4 bases. The CDR3 is 15 residues long. CDR1 is SNHLY, CDR2 FYNNEI, per germline. CDR3 sequence (DNA): TGTGCCAGCAGTCTACAGGGGGGTAGGGGAGAGACCCAGTACTTC. Translating it yields CASSLQGGRGETQYF.

This chain links TRBV19 with TRBJ2-4; a weak D match, TRBD2 (5 bases). The CDR3 sequence is 15 residues long. Germline V gives CDR1 LNHDA, CDR2 SQIVND (reference sequence). V was trimmed by 6 bases and J by 0 bases, leaving 12 bases between them. The CDR3 sequence is CASSSRLLAKNIQYF. The CDR3 coding sequence is TGTGCCAGTAGCAGCAGACTACTAGCCAAAAACATTCAGTACTTC.

This rearrangement joins TRBV30 to TRBJ1-2; no firm D call. Trimming removed 0 bases from V and 4 bases from J, with 9 bases in between. CDR3 length: 13 amino acids. The germline CDR1 and CDR2 sequences are GTSNPN and SVGIG (reference sequence). CDR3 amino acids: CAWSVVASYGYTF. The DNA of the CDR3 is TGTGCCTGGAGTGTAGTAGCTTCCTATGGCTACACCTTC. Variable domain in full (rest from reference TRBV30 and TRBJ1-2): SQTIHQWPATLVQPVGSPLSLECTVEGTSNPNLYWYRQAAGRGLQLLFYSVGIGQISSEVPQNLSASRPQDRQFILSSKKLLLSDSGFYLCAWSVVASYGYTFGSGTRLTVV.

This clone was recorded once. The chain joins TRBV5-1 to TRBJ2-2; possible D gene TRBD2, 6 bases. The CDR3 runs to 15 residues. Trimming removed 4 bases from V and 0 bases from J, with 10 bases in between. Germline values: CDR1 SGHRS, CDR2 YFSETQ. CDR3 DNA sequence: TGCGCCAGCAGCCCGGGGGTCGCGAACACCGGGGAGCTGTTTTTT. This gives the protein CASSPGVANTGELFF.

The rearrangement uses TRBV19 and TRBJ1-2; D not certain. CDR1 and CDR2 (germline): LNHDA, SQIVND (reference sequence). This CDR3 is 15 amino acids long. The V end lost 3 bases, the J end lost 0 bases, and 11 bases lay between the germline ends. As DNA, the CDR3 is TGTGCCAGTAGTATCTGGGCCGCAGCTAACTATGGCTACACCTTC. It specifies CASSIWAAANYGYTF.

The CDR3 nucleotides are TGTGCCACCTCGTGGGGCCTCTATGGCTACACCTTC. This sequence encodes CATSWGLYGYTF. The chain carries TRBV5-8 and TRBJ1-2; weak D call: TRBD1 (5 bases). V was cut by 9 bases and J by 4 bases, with 13 bases left in between. The CDR3 covers 12 residues. Per germline, CDR1 SGHTS and CDR2 YDEGEE. Drawing the rest from reference TRBV5-8 and TRBJ1-2, the complete variable domain is EAGVTQSPTHLIKTRGQQATLRCSPISGHTSVYWYQQALGLGLQFLLWYDEGEERNRGNFPPRFSGRQFPNYSSELNVNALELEDSALYLCATSWGLYGYTFGSGTRLTVV.

The chain carries TRBV10-3 and TRBJ1-5; D is unresolved. Trimming shortened V by 7 bases and J by 7 bases, and 8 bases separated the two germline ends. CDR1 and CDR2 (germline): ENHRY, SYGVKD. CDR3 length equals 11 residues. The CDR3 DNA reads as TGTGCCATCACCGAAGGGCAGCCCCAGCATTTT. Translated: CAITEGQPQHF.

The chain has TRBV5-1 and TRBJ1-1; 8 bases map to TRBD1. CDR3 length: 15 amino acids. From germline, CDR1 is SGHRS and CDR2 YFSETQ. V lost 1 base, J lost 0 bases, and 2 bases stayed unmatched. CDR3 nucleotides: TGCGCCAGCAGCTTGTGGGGACAGGTGAACACTGAAGCTTTCTTT. Its protein product is CASSLWGQVNTEAFF.

The chain is built from TRBV6-4 and TRBJ2-1; 9 bases align to TRBD2. The CDR3 consists of 13 residues. Germline assignment: CDR1 MRHNA and CDR2 SNTAGT. The trim removed 2 bases at V and 8 bases at J, leaving 1 base unmatched. DNA for the CDR3: TGTGCCAGCAGTGACCTAGCGGGGTATGAGCAGTTCTTC. Amino acid sequence: CASSDLAGYEQFF.

The V and J genes are TRBV27 and TRBJ2-1; no definite D call. The CDR3 loop spans 13 amino acids. Trimming left V 3 bases short and J 4 bases short, with 7 bases between. Germline V CDR1 and CDR2: MNHEY, SMNVEV (reference sequence). CDR3 sequence (DNA): TGTGCCAGCAGTTTTTGGCGGTACAATGAGCAGTTCTTC. It translates to CASSFWRYNEQFF.

This rearrangement joins TRBV27 to TRBJ1-1; unclear D gene. Trimming left V 5 bases short and J 7 bases short, with 14 bases between. The CDR3 contains 13 residues. Germline CDR1 is MNHEY and CDR2 is SMNVEV (reference sequence). The CDR3 nucleotides read TGTGCCAGCAGTCCCTTCGCTGACCGTGAAGCTTTCTTT. It translates to CASSPFADREAFF.

This clone was seen only once. The rearrangement links TRBV5-4 to TRBJ2-7, with D tentatively TRBD2 (6 bases). The length of the CDR3 is 15 residues. Germline CDR1 and CDR2: SGHNT and YYREEE (reference sequence). V lost 2 bases to trimming and J lost 2 bases, with 14 bases between them. DNA of the CDR3: TGTGCCAGCAGCTTAGGAACTAGCTATACCTACGAGCAGTACTTC. It encodes CASSLGTSYTYEQYF.

The rearrangement joins TRBV7-3 to TRBJ1-1; D is unresolved. V lost 1 base and J lost 6, with 9 bases in between. The length of the CDR3 is 13 residues. The germline gives CDR1 SGHTA, CDR2 FQGTGA. CDR3 loop: CASSLKGSSEAFF. CDR3 DNA sequence: TGTGCCAGCAGCTTAAAAGGGTCCTCTGAAGCTTTCTTT.